This T cell receptor (beta chain) was documented in a study of T cells in Graves' hyperthyroidism and ophthalmopathy. Study-level information: Pretreatment peripheral blood was obtained at initial diagnosis. Study-wide points: Separating ophthalmopathy from stable hyperthyroidism was achieved by a 13 V-J model. Most clonotypes expanded in thyroid above 0.001 were likewise present in blood.

Trimming took 1 base from V and 4 from J; bases not matched to a gene: 12. Germline V lookup: CDR1 SEHNR, CDR2 FQNEAQ (reference sequence). CDR3 size: 18 residues. Amplified TCR beta CDR3 regions came from RNA transcripts. The study used the HTBI primer set for a first-round RT-PCR of the TCR CDR3. TCRdb called the multiplex PCR reads again in MiXCR, with one record for every CDR3 protein. The table shows 550,000 to 800,000 distinct CDR3 sequences, with about a sixth occurring only once. This clonotype was picked up many times. What it binds is not known. The sequenced sample was blood. This clonotype originated in a man aged 18 to 30 with Graves' hyperthyroidism. V usage is TRBV7-9 and J usage is TRBJ2-5; TRBD2 matches at 10 bases. CDR3 amino acids: CASSLVLAGDGRRETQYF. CDR3 coding DNA: TGTGCCAGCAGCTTAGTGCTAGCGGGAGACGGTCGGAGAGAGACCCAGTACTTC. The variable domain in full, with the rest retrieved from reference TRBV7-9 and TRBJ2-5, is DTGVSQNPRHKITKRGQNVTFRCDPISEHNRLYWYRQTLGQGPEFLTYFQNEAQLEKSRLLSDRFSAERPKGSFSTLEIQRTEQGDSAMYLCASSLVLAGDGRRETQYFGPGTRLLVL.